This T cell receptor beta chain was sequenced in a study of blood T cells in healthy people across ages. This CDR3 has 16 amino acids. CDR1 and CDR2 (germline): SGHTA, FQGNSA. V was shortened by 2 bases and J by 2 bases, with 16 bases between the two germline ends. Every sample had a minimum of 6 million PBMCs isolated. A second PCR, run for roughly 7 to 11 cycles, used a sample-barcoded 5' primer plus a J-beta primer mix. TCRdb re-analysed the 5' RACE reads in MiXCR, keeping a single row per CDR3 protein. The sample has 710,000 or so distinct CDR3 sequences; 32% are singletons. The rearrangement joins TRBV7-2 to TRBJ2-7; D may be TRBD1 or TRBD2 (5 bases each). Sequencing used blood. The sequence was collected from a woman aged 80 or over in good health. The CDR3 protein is CTSSLRGRGSPYEQYF. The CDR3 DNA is TGTACCAGCAGCTTAAGGGGCCGGGGCAGCCCCTACGAGCAGTACTTC.